The 20 T cell receptor beta chains below all came from one sample that was sequenced in a study of blood T cell repertoires in COVID-19. TCRdb's table, derived via immunoSEQ multiplex PCR, lists solely in-frame clones and lacks some. The sample carries 25,000 to 35,000 clones, 80% to 90% recorded once. Sequenced sample: peripheral blood. The receptors were gathered from a human donor in a cohort sampled during active COVID-19.

V and J are TRBV11-1 and TRBJ2-7; 11 bases line up with TRBD1. This CDR3 has 13 amino acids. The V gene's germline CDR1 is SGHAT and CDR2 FQDESV (reference sequence). J was trimmed by 7 bases and V by 5 bases; bases with no gene match: 4. The CDR3 DNA is TGTGCCAGCAGCAAGGACAGGGGGCTGGAGCAGTACTTC. This gives the protein CASSKDRGLEQYF.

The J gene is TRBJ1-5, the V gene TRBV5-6, with D maybe TRBD1 (5 bases). The germline CDR1 and CDR2 sequences are SGHDT and YYEEEE. Trimming removed 1 base from V and 7 bases from J, with 12 bases in between. This CDR3 has 14 residues. The CDR3 DNA follows: TGTGCCAGCAGCTTGTTCGGGGGAGGCCAGCCCCAGCATTTT. Its translation is CASSLFGGGQPQHF.

The chain carries TRBV5-1 and TRBJ1-3; no definite D call. The germline V gene encodes CDR1 SGHRS and CDR2 YFSETQ. The germline V and J ends were trimmed by 0 bases and 4 bases, with 5 bases remaining between them. This CDR3 is built from 13 residues. The CDR3 nucleotides read TGCGCCAGCAGCTTGGCCGAGGGAAACACCATATATTTT. It specifies CASSLAEGNTIYF.

J is TRBJ2-1 and V is TRBV24-1; possible D gene TRBD1, 6 bases. V dropped 6 bases and J dropped 3 bases, with 14 bases sitting between them. Germline V gives CDR1 KGHDR, CDR2 SFDVKD. This CDR3 comprises 15 residues. In DNA form, the CDR3 reads TGTGCCACCAGTAACAGGGAAGGTAACTACAATGAGCAGTTCTTC. Its protein product is CATSNREGNYNEQFF.

V is TRBV6-6 and J is TRBJ2-5; no reliable D call. This CDR3 is built from 12 residues. Trimming left V 8 bases short and J 1 base short, with 8 bases between. CDR1 MNHNY and CDR2 SVGAGI come from the germline V gene (reference sequence). The CDR3: CASYESQETQYF. In DNA form, the CDR3 reads TGTGCCAGCTACGAGAGCCAAGAGACCCAGTACTTC.

The V and J genes are TRBV2 and TRBJ2-7; 9 bases are a match to TRBD1. The V gene end was trimmed by 7 bases and the J gene end by 4 bases; junction bases not matched to a gene: 8. CDR3 length: 14 residues. In germline, CDR1 is SNHLY, CDR2 FYNNEI. CDR3 sequence reads: CASIRDRAQYEQYF. CDR3 bases: TGTGCCAGCATACGGGACAGGGCTCAATACGAGCAGTACTTC.

The V gene is TRBV9, the J gene TRBJ2-1; 11 bases align to TRBD2. The CDR3 covers 15 residues. The V gene's germline CDR1 is SGDLS and CDR2 YYNGEE. V shed 4 bases, J shed 7 bases, and the junction held 7 bases outside the gene matches. The chain's CDR3 is CASSPGLAVLNEQFF. In DNA form, the CDR3 reads TGTGCCAGCAGCCCGGGACTAGCGGTATTAAATGAGCAGTTCTTC.

V and J are TRBV20-1 and TRBJ2-1, with D perhaps matching TRBD2 (5 bases). Germline CDR1 DFQATT, CDR2 SNEGSKA (reference sequence). The length of the CDR3 is 11 residues. The CDR3 is CSPSSGHEQFF. The CDR3 bases are TGCAGCCCCTCGAGCGGCCATGAGCAGTTCTTC.

This chain links TRBV29-1 with TRBJ2-7; the D gene is possibly TRBD1 (7 bases). CDR3 length equals 13 residues. The germline CDR1 and CDR2 sequences are SQVTM and ANQGSEA. V was cut by 6 bases and J by 6 bases, with 18 bases left in between. This CDR3 is CSVQRQGGGEQYF. In DNA, the CDR3 is TGCAGCGTCCAAAGACAGGGAGGAGGCGAGCAGTACTTC.

The gene calls are TRBV6-1 and TRBJ1-2; tentatively, D is TRBD1 (5 bases). The ends were cut back, 1 base at V and 7 bases at J, with 16 bases in the middle. This CDR3 region has 15 residues. CDR1 is MNHNS and CDR2 is SASEGT in the germline V gene. CDR3 in DNA: TGTGCCAGCAGTGAAGTTGACAGCCTTGGGCTTGGCTACACCTTC. It specifies CASSEVDSLGLGYTF.

The gene calls are TRBV18 and TRBJ1-2; TRBD1 might be the D (5 bases). Germline loops: CDR1 KGHSH, CDR2 LQKENI. V lost 3 bases, J lost 5 bases, and 16 bases lay in between. The CDR3 length is 15 residues. The CDR3: CASSPQDKPGYGYTF. The CDR3, as DNA: TGTGCCAGCTCACCCCAGGACAAGCCAGGGTATGGCTACACCTTC.

J is TRBJ1-2 and V is TRBV7-9; D is perhaps TRBD1 (6 bases). V lost 7 bases, J lost 6 bases, and 15 bases lay in between. The length of the CDR3 is 13 residues. The V gene's germline CDR1 is SEHNR and CDR2 FQNEAQ (reference sequence). CDR3 in DNA: TGTGCCAGCACCCCCGGACAGTCCAATGGCTACACCTTC. Protein sequence: CASTPGQSNGYTF. Full variable domain (outside the CDR3, taken from reference TRBV7-9 and TRBJ1-2): DTGVSQNPRHKITKRGQNVTFRCDPISEHNRLYWYRQTLGQGPEFLTYFQNEAQLEKSRLLSDRFSAERPKGSFSTLEIQRTEQGDSAMYLCASTPGQSNGYTFGSGTRLTVV.

The chain has TRBV28 and TRBJ1-1; a weak D match, TRBD1 (6 bases). With 6 bases removed from V and 5 bases from J, the gap between germline ends came to 19 bases. Germline V gene lookup returns CDR1 MDHEN and CDR2 SYDVKM. The length of the CDR3 is 15 residues. The CDR3 DNA is TGTGCCAGCAGACTCACAGGGCAACGAAGGACTGAAGCTTTCTTT. This codes for CASRLTGQRRTEAFF.

This clone appeared a few times. V and J are TRBV23-1 and TRBJ2-2; D not resolved. TRBV23-1 is assigned to the ORF class and has an uncertain function. The CDR3 sequence is 15 residues long. Deletions cut 3 bases from V and 3 bases from J, with 11 bases between. CDR3 nucleotide sequence: TGCGCCAGCAGTCACGGTTGCCTTGACACCGGGGAGCTGTTTTTT. Protein product: CASSHGCLDTGELFF.

The V gene is TRBV5-5, the J gene TRBJ2-5, with D uncertain. From germline, CDR1 is SGHKS and CDR2 YYEKEE (reference sequence). This CDR3 has 12 residues. V was shortened by 2 bases and J by 4 bases, with 6 bases between the two germline ends. The CDR3 coding sequence is TGTGCCAGCAGCTTTGGGCGAGAGACCCAGTACTTC. Its protein is CASSFGRETQYF.

The gene calls are TRBV28 and TRBJ1-4; the D gene is possibly TRBD1 (5 bases). V gave up 8 bases and J gave up 8 bases, with 12 bases separating them. The CDR3 contains 12 residues. Germline V lookup: CDR1 MDHEN, CDR2 SYDVKM. The CDR3 sequence: CASRLGGEKLFF. The CDR3 bases are TGTGCCAGCCGTCTGGGGGGGGAAAAACTGTTTTTT.

The genes are TRBV16 and TRBJ2-5; D gene uncertain. The germline CDR1 and CDR2 sequences are KGHSY and FQNENV. CDR3 length: 13 residues. Trimming took 2 bases from V and 0 from J, leaving 4 bases between them. The CDR3 bases are TGTGCCAGCAGCCAACCTAACCAAGAGACCCAGTACTTC. Its translation is CASSQPNQETQYF.

This clone was counted between two and nine times. The chain uses TRBV11-2 and TRBJ2-3; D gene uncertain. CDR1 and CDR2 (germline): SGHAT, FQNNGV. This CDR3 has 12 residues. The V and J ends lost 7 bases and 0 bases respectively, with 5 bases between them. CDR3 in amino acids: CASTPSTDTQYF. CDR3 coding DNA: TGTGCCAGCACTCCGAGCACAGATACGCAGTATTTT.

The rearrangement joins TRBV4-3 to TRBJ1-6; 7 nucleotides line up with TRBD1. Germline CDR1 and CDR2: LGHNA and YSLEER. The trim removed 1 base at V and 7 bases at J, leaving 4 bases unmatched. CDR3 size: 15 residues. CDR3 residues: CASSQVDRVNSPLHF. CDR3 in DNA: TGCGCCAGCAGCCAAGTTGACAGGGTAAATTCACCCCTCCACTTT.

The sample holds a few counts of this clone. This sequence joins TRBV7-9 and TRBJ1-5; 7 bases fit TRBD1. The germline V gene has CDR1 SEHNR and CDR2 FQNEAQ (reference sequence). The trim removed 5 bases at V and 3 bases at J, leaving 7 bases unmatched. CDR3 length: 15 residues. CDR3 amino acids: CASSPSGQLNQPQHF. CDR3 DNA sequence: TGTGCCAGCAGCCCCTCGGGACAGCTCAATCAGCCCCAGCATTTT.